The T cell receptor beta chain under discussion was sequenced for a study of control samples from healthy donors and cancer patients. Trimming removed 1 base from V and 1 base from J; junction bases left unmatched: 5. The CDR3 spans 16 residues. Looked up from germline, CDR1 is MNHEY and CDR2 is SVGAGI. Profiled with immunoSEQ multiplex PCR; TCRdb holds only in-frame clones, not every one. The table records 170,000 or so clones, about 91% of them present only once. This clonotype was sampled from a woman aged 40 to 50 in good health. The chain uses TRBV6-5 and TRBJ1-1, with 8 bases lining up with TRBD1. Sequencing was carried out using blood. DNA for the CDR3: TGTGCCAGCAGTTACTTGGGGACAGGCGAGAACACTGAAGCTTTCTTT. Translating it yields CASSYLGTGENTEAFF.